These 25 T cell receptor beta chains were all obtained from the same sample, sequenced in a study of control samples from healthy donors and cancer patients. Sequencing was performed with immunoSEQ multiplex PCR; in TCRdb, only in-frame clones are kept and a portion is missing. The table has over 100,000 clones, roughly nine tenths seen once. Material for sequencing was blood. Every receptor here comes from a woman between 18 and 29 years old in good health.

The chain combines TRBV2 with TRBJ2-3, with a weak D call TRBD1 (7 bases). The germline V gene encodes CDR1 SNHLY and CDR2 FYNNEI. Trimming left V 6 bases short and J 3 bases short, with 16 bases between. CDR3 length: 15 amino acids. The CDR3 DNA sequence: TGTGCCAGCAGCAAAAGGCAGGGGGGAACAGATACGCAGTATTTT. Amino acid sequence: CASSKRQGGTDTQYF.

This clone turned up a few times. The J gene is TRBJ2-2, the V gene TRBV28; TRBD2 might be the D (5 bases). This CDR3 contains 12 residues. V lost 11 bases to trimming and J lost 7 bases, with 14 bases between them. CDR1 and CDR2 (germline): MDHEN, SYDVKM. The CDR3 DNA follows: TGTGCCTCGAAGTCGGGGATCGGGGAGCTGTTTTTT. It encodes CASKSGIGELFF.

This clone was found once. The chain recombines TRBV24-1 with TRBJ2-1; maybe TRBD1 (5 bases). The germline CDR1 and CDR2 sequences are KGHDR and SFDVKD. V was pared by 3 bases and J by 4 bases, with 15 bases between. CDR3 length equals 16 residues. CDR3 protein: CATSDPQGLGYNEQFF. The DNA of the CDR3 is TGTGCCACCAGTGATCCCCAGGGCTTAGGTTACAATGAGCAGTTCTTC.

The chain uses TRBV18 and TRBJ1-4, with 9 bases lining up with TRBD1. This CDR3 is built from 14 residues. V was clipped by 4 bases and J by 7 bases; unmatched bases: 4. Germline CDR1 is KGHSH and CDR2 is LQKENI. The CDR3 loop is CASSLDRGAEKLFF. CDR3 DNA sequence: TGTGCCAGCTCACTGGACAGGGGAGCTGAAAAACTGTTTTTT.

The CDR3 loop is CASSQASYNEQFF. Written as DNA, the CDR3 is TGTGCCAGCAGCCAAGCCTCCTACAATGAGCAGTTCTTC. The chain joins TRBV27 to TRBJ2-1; D uncertain. V lost 6 bases and J lost 0, with 6 bases in between. The CDR3 is 13 residues long. Germline assignment: CDR1 MNHEY and CDR2 SMNVEV (reference sequence).

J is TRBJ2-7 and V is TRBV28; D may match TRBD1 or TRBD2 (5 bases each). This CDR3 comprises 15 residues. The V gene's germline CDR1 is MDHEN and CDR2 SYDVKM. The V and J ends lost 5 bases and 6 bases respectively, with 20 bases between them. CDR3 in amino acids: CASSLQTAGRGEQYF. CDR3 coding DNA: TGTGCCAGCAGTCTACAGACGGCAGGGAGAGGCGAGCAGTACTTC.

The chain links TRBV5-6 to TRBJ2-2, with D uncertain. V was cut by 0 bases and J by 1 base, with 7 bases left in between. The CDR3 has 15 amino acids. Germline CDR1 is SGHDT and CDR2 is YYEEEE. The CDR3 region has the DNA TGTGCCAGCAGCTTGGTGGCCAGGAACACCGGGGAGCTGTTTTTT. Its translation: CASSLVARNTGELFF.

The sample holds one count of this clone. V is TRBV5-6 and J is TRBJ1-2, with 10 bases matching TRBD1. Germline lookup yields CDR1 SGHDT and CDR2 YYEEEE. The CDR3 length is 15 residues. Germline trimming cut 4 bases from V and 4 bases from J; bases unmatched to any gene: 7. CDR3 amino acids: CASSPDRGHSYGYTF. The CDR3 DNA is TGTGCCAGCAGCCCCGACAGGGGGCACAGCTATGGCTACACCTTC.

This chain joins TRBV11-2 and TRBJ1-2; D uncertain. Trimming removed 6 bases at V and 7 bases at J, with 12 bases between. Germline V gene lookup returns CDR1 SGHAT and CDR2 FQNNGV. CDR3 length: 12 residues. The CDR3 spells CASRTTVGGYTF. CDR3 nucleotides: TGTGCCAGCAGAACTACCGTAGGTGGCTACACCTTC.

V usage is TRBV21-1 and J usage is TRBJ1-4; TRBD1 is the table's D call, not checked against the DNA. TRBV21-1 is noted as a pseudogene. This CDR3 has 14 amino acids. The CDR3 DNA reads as TGTGCCAGCAGCACAGGGGGCTTTCGTGAAAAACTGTTTTTT. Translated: CASSTGGFREKLFF.

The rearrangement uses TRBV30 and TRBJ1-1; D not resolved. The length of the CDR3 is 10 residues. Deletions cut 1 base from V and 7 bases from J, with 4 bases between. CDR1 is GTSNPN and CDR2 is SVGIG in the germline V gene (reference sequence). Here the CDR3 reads CAWSALEAFF. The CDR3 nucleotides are TGTGCCTGGAGTGCCCTTGAAGCTTTCTTT. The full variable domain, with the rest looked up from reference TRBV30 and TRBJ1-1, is SQTIHQWPATLVQPVGSPLSLECTVEGTSNPNLYWYRQAAGRGLQLLFYSVGIGQISSEVPQNLSASRPQDRQFILSSKKLLLSDSGFYLCAWSALEAFFGQGTRLTVV.

The CDR3 DNA reads TGTGCCAGCAGTTTAGCCTTTGGCACAGATACGCAGTATTTT. This codes for CASSLAFGTDTQYF. The rearrangement links TRBV6-5 to TRBJ2-3; D call uncertain. Deletions cut 4 bases from V and 1 base from J, with 9 bases between. In germline, CDR1 is MNHEY, CDR2 SVGAGI. This CDR3 region has 14 residues.

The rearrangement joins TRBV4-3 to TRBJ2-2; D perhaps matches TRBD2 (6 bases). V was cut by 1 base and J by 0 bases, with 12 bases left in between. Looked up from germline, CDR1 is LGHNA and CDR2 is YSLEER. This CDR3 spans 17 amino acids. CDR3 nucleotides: TGCGCCAGCAGCCAAGTAGGTGGCGGGACGAACACCGGGGAGCTGTTTTTT. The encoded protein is CASSQVGGGTNTGELFF.

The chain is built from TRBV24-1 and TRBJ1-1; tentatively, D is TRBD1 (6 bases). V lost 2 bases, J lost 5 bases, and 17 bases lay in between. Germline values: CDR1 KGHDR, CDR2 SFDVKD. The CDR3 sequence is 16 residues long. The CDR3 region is CATSDSGYGGLTEAFF. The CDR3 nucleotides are TGTGCCACCAGTGATTCTGGGTATGGGGGGCTAACTGAAGCTTTCTTT.

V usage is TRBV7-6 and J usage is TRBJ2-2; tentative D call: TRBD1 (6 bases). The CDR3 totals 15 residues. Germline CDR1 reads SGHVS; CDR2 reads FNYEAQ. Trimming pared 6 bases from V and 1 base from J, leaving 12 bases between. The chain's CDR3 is CASRPLDRNTGELFF. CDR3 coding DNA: TGTGCCAGCAGACCTCTGGACAGGAACACCGGGGAGCTGTTTTTT.

The CDR3 region has the DNA TGTGCCAGCAGTTACGGCTCCAATTGGGTGAACACTGAAGCTTTCTTT. Protein product: CASSYGSNWVNTEAFF. The chain couples TRBV6-5 to TRBJ1-1, with D unclear. The V end lost 2 bases, the J end lost 0 bases, and 13 bases lay between the germline ends. This CDR3 spans 16 amino acids. Germline CDR1 and CDR2: MNHEY and SVGAGI.

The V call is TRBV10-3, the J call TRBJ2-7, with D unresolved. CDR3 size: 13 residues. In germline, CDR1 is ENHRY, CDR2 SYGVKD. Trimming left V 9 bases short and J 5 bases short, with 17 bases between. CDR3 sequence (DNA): TGTGCCATGCAACGGACGCGGCCCGACGAGCAGTACTTC. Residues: CAMQRTRPDEQYF.

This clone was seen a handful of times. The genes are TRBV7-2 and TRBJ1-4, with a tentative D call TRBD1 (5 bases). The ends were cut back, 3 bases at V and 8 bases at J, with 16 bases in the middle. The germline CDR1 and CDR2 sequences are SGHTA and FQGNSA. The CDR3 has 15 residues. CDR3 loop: CASSLGGVRGEKLFF. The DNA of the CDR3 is TGTGCCAGCAGCTTGGGCGGGGTTCGGGGCGAAAAACTGTTTTTT. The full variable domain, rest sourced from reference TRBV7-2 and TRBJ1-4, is GAGVSQSPSNKVTEKGKDVELRCDPISGHTALYWYRQSLGQGLEFLIYFQGNSAPDKSGLPSDRFSAERTGGSVSTLTIQRTQQEDSAVYLCASSLGGVRGEKLFFGSGTQLSVL.

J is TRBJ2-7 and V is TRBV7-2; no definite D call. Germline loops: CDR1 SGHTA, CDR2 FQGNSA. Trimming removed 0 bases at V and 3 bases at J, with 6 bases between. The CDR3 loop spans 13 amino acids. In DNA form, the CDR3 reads TGTGCCAGCAGCTTAGCCATTCTCTACGAGCAGTACTTC. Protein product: CASSLAILYEQYF.

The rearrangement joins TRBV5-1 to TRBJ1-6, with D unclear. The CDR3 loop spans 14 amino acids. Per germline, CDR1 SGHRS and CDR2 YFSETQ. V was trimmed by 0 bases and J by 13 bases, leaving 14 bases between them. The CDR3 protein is CASSLAGVEGPLHF. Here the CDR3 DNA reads TGCGCCAGCAGCTTGGCCGGAGTCGAAGGGCCCCTCCACTTT.

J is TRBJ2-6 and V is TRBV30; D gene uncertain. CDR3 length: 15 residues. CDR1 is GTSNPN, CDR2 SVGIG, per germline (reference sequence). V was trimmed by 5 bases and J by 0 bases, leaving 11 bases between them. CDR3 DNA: TGTGCCTGGGTCCTAACTGGCTCTGGGGCCAACGTCCTGACTTTC. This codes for CAWVLTGSGANVLTF.

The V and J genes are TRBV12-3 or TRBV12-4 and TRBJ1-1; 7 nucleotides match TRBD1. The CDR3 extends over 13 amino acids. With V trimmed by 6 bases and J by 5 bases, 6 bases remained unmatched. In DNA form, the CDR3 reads TGTGCCAGCAGCCAGGGGGTACGGACTGAAGCTTTCTTT. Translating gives CASSQGVRTEAFF.

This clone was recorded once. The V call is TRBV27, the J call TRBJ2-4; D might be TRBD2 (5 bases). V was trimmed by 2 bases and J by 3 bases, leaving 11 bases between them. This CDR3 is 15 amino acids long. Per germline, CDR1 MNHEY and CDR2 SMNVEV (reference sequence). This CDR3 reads CASSLREWGKNIQYF. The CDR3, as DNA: TGTGCCAGCAGTTTAAGGGAGTGGGGCAAAAACATTCAGTACTTC.

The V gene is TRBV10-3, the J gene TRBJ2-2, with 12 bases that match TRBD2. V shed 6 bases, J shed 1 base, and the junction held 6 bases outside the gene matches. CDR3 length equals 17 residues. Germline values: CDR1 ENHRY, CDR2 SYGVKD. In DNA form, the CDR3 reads TGTGCCATCAGAGAACTGGGACTAGCGGGGAACACCGGGGAGCTGTTTTTT. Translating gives CAIRELGLAGNTGELFF.

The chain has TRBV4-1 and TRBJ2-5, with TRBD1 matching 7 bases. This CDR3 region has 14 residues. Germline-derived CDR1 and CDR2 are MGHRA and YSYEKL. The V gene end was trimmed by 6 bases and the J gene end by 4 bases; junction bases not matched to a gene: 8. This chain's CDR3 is CASRGPGGPETQYF. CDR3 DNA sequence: TGCGCCAGCAGAGGCCCAGGGGGTCCAGAGACCCAGTACTTC.